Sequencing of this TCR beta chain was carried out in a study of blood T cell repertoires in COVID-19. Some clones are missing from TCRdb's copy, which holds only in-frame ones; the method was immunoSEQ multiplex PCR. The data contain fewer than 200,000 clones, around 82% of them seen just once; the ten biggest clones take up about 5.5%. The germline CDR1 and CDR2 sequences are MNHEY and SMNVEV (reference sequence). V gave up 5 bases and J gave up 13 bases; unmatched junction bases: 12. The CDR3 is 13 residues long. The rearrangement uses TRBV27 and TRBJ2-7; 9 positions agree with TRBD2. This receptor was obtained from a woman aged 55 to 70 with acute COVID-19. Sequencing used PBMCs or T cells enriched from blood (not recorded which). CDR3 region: CASSKSLAGKVYF. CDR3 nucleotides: TGTGCCAGCAGTAAGTCTCTAGCGGGAAAGGTATACTTC.